One sample yielded the 24 T cell receptor beta chains listed below, sequenced in a study of T cells in women clearing cervical HPV infection. The repertoire was sequenced with immunoSEQ multiplex PCR; TCRdb's copy has only in-frame clones and lacks some. Its table lists around 39,000 clones. The sequencing input was blood buffy coat. These receptors all come from a woman aged 18-69 years with a cervical HPV16 infection that either progressed to CIN3+ or cleared (not recorded which).

A remark on this clone: The CDR3 extends 3 residues past the end of the read, so its final part is completed from the germline J gene. The chain recombines TRBV19 with TRBJ2-4; no definite D call. Germline values: CDR1 LNHDA, CDR2 SQIVND (reference sequence). CDR3 size: 13 residues. The CDR3 DNA, read in part, is TGTGCCAGTAGAGGTGGGCGAGGCTATGGT. It yields the protein CASRGGRGYG. The full CDR3 protein is CASRGGRGYGQYF.

Concerning this clone: The read terminates 3 residues before the CDR3 end, so the remaining end is supplied by the germline J gene. V and J are TRBV7-9 and TRBJ1-2; 8 bases are shared with TRBD1. CDR3 length: 15 amino acids. Germline loops: CDR1 SEHNR, CDR2 FQNEAQ (reference sequence). CDR3 residues: CASSLGTGTYNDYTF. CDR3 DNA (partial): TGTGCCAGCAGCTTAGGGACAGGGACCTACAATGAC.

Of note for this clone: The observed sequence ends 3 residues before the CDR3 terminus, with the missing tail filled in from the germline J gene. The chain links TRBV2 to TRBJ1-1; D perhaps matches TRBD1 (5 bases). Per the germline V gene, CDR1 is SNHLY and CDR2 is FYNNEI. This CDR3 spans 13 amino acids. The V and J ends lost 5 bases and 1 base respectively, with 8 bases between them. The CDR3 sequence: CASSYTGNTEAFF. The sequenced part of the CDR3 DNA is TGTGCCAGCAGTTATACAGGGAACACTGAA.

On this clone: The CDR3 is cut off 3 residues early in the read; its end comes from the germline J gene. V is TRBV19 and J is TRBJ2-7; TRBD1 is a possible D gene (5 bases). The CDR3 length is 11 residues. The germline gives CDR1 LNHDA, CDR2 SQIVND (reference sequence). V was clipped by 9 bases and J by 6 bases, with 12 bases between them. The chain's CDR3 is CASSLGVEQYF. Incomplete CDR3 DNA: TGTGCCAGCTCTCTAGGGGTCGAG.

To note about this clone: The read halts 3 residues ahead of the CDR3 end, with the missing end drawn from the germline J gene. The same CDR3 arises from other DNA sequences in this sample as well. The genes are TRBV20-1 and TRBJ2-3; 7 positions agree with TRBD2. The CDR3 is 14 amino acids. V lost 5 bases and J lost 3; bases outside the gene matches: 8. Germline V gene lookup returns CDR1 DFQATT and CDR2 SNEGSKA (reference sequence). The sequenced part of the CDR3 DNA is TGCAGTGCTGAACTAGCGTACGAAACAGATACG. It is translated as CSAELAYETDT. The entire CDR3 protein is CSAELAYETDTQYF.

CDR3 bases read: TGTGCCAGCAGTGGCGGAGAGACC. It is translated as CASSGGET. The CDR3 as a whole reads CASSGGETQYF. The chain links TRBV2 to TRBJ2-5; D call uncertain. The sequence runs out 3 residues before the end of the CDR3; the remainder is reconstructed from the germline J gene. The CDR3 sequence is 11 residues long. Trimming cost V 4 bases and J 4 bases, with 4 bases left between them. Germline V CDR1 and CDR2: SNHLY, FYNNEI.

On this clone itself: The CDR3 goes on 3 residues after the read ends, and that part is filled in from the germline J gene. The chain carries TRBV7-9 and TRBJ2-7; D possibly corresponds to TRBD2 (5 bases). The length of the CDR3 is 13 residues. V was trimmed by 5 bases and J by 5 bases, leaving 13 bases between them. In germline, CDR1 is SEHNR, CDR2 FQNEAQ (reference sequence). Partial CDR3 DNA: TGTGCCAGCAGCGTTTTCCACGGGGACGAG. Its protein is CASSVFHGDE. The full-length CDR3 reads as CASSVFHGDEQYF. The variable domain in full, with the rest retrieved from reference TRBV7-9 and TRBJ2-7, is DTGVSQNPRHKITKRGQNVTFRCDPISEHNRLYWYRQTLGQGPEFLTYFQNEAQLEKSRLLSDRFSAERPKGSFSTLEIQRTEQGDSAMYLCASSVFHGDEQYFGPGTRLTVT.

In the case of this clone: The read falls 3 residues short of the CDR3 end, and the missing part is taken from the germline J gene. The gene calls are TRBV20-1 and TRBJ1-1, with D perhaps TRBD1 (6 bases). CDR1 DFQATT and CDR2 SNEGSKA come from the germline V gene (reference sequence). This CDR3 is 15 amino acids long. The ends were cut back, 3 bases at V and 4 bases at J, with 18 bases in the middle. CDR3 DNA (partial): TGCAGTGCTAGGACCCCTCCAGGGGACCTCACTGAA. Its translation is CSARTPPGDLTE. Given in full, the CDR3 is CSARTPPGDLTEAFF.

As for this clone: The read stops 3 residues short of the end of the CDR3; the missing end is completed from the germline J gene. This rearrangement joins TRBV7-2 to TRBJ2-1; TRBD2 aligns across 9 bases. This CDR3 is 14 amino acids long. V shed 3 bases and J 9 bases; nucleotides not matched to a gene: 6. Germline CDR1 is SGHTA and CDR2 is FQGNSA. The CDR3 region is CASSFLAGDAEQFF. The sequenced part of the CDR3 DNA is TGTGCCAGCAGCTTCTTAGCGGGAGATGCTGAG.

As concerns this clone: The read gets to within 3 residues of the CDR3 end, and the germline J gene fills in the rest. The chain joins TRBV11-1 to TRBJ1-2; D is unresolved. The germline V and J ends were trimmed by 6 bases and 2 bases, with 13 bases remaining between them. Germline V gives CDR1 SGHAT, CDR2 FQDESV (reference sequence). This CDR3 comprises 14 residues. This CDR3 reads CASSPTVGNYGYTF. The part of the CDR3 DNA that was read is TGTGCCAGCAGTCCCACAGTGGGCAACTATGGC.

About this clone itself: The observed sequence ends 3 residues before the CDR3 terminus, with the missing tail filled in from the germline J gene. J is TRBJ2-3 and V is TRBV2; the match to TRBD2 covers 7 bases. Germline-derived CDR1 and CDR2 are SNHLY and FYNNEI. J gave up 5 bases and V 6 bases, and 8 bases lay outside the gene matches. The CDR3 contains 14 residues. The CDR3 is CASSIRGGVDTQYF. CDR3 DNA, as far as it was read: TGTGCCAGCAGCATTAGGGGAGGGGTAGATACG.

For this clone: Other DNA sequences of this sample code for an identical CDR3. Partial CDR3 DNA: TGTGCCAGTTGCGACAGGGAGGAAAACACC. The encoded protein is CASCDREENT. The CDR3 reads in full as CASCDREENTIYF. V gene TRBV19 combines with J gene TRBJ1-3; TRBD1 matches at 7 bases. The sequenced fragment ends 3 residues before the CDR3 boundary, so the rest is inferred from the germline J gene. The V gene's germline CDR1 is LNHDA and CDR2 SQIVND (reference sequence). V shed 8 bases and J 6 bases; nucleotides not matched to a gene: 7. This CDR3 region has 13 residues. Based on the CDR3 plus reference TRBV19 and TRBJ1-3, the full variable domain is DGGITQSPKYLFRKEGQNVTLSCEQNLNHDAMYWYRQDPGQGLRLIYYSQIVNDFQKGDIAEGYSVSREKKESFPLTVTSAQKNPTAFYLCASCDREENTIYFGEGSWLTVV.

About this clone: From the germline J gene comes the end of the CDR3, since the read stops 3 residues before it. The rearrangement uses TRBV20-1 and TRBJ1-5; a weak D match, TRBD1 (5 bases). The ends were cut back, 0 bases at V and 2 bases at J, with 14 bases in the middle. Germline CDR1 and CDR2: DFQATT and SNEGSKA (reference sequence). The CDR3 covers 16 residues. Here the CDR3 reads CSAREGGGGGNQPQHF. The sequenced part of the CDR3 DNA is TGCAGTGCTAGAGAGGGGGGAGGAGGAGGCAATCAGCCC.

In regard to this clone: The read terminates 3 residues before the CDR3 end, so the remaining end is supplied by the germline J gene. J is TRBJ2-1 and V is TRBV14; 10 bases agree with TRBD1. Germline CDR1 reads SGHDN; CDR2 reads FVKESK. Losses at the gene ends were 1 base for V and 7 bases for J; bases not matched to a gene: 4. The CDR3 sequence is 15 residues long. The CDR3 bases that were read are TGTGCCAGCAGCCAAGGGGACAGGGGTCGGAATGAG. As protein: CASSQGDRGRNE. The whole CDR3 protein reads CASSQGDRGRNEQFF.

Regarding this clone: The sequence runs out 3 residues before the end of the CDR3; the remainder is reconstructed from the germline J gene. The V and J genes are TRBV28 and TRBJ2-3, with D maybe TRBD2 (7 bases). The germline gives CDR1 MDHEN, CDR2 SYDVKM. V lost 4 bases and J 5 bases, leaving 16 bases between the germline ends. The CDR3 consists of 15 residues. CDR3 DNA (partial): TGTGCCAGCAGTTCCCCTCGGGGGGCGGTAGATACG. Translated, it gives CASSSPRGAVDT. From start to end, the CDR3 is CASSSPRGAVDTQYF. Supplemented by reference TRBV28 and TRBJ2-3, the full variable domain reads DVKVTQSSRYLVKRTGEKVFLECVQDMDHENMFWYRQDPGLGLRLIYFSYDVKMKEKGDIPEGYSVSREKKERFSLILESASTNQTSMYLCASSSPRGAVDTQYFGPGTRLTVL.

With regard to this clone: The read gets to within 3 residues of the CDR3 end, and the germline J gene fills in the rest. The rearrangement uses TRBV12-3 or TRBV12-4 and TRBJ2-7; 9 bases fit TRBD2. Trimming at V came to 4 bases and at J to 2 bases, leaving 6 bases not matched to a gene. CDR3 size: 15 residues. The CDR3 DNA, read in part, is TGTGCCAGCAGTTCAGGAGCGGGAGGAGCCTACGAG. Translating it yields CASSSGAGGAYE. The entire CDR3 sequence reads CASSSGAGGAYEQYF.

Remarks on this clone: The DNA ends 3 residues before the CDR3 does, and the rest of the CDR3 is filled in from the germline J gene. The chain carries TRBV2 and TRBJ2-7, with TRBD2 identical over 8 bases. J gave up 0 bases and V 2 bases, and 6 bases lay outside the gene matches. CDR3 size: 16 residues. In germline, CDR1 is SNHLY, CDR2 FYNNEI. Partial CDR3 DNA: TGTGCCAGCAGTGAACCCTGGCGGGGGGCCTCCTACGAG. Translated, it gives CASSEPWRGASYE. The whole CDR3 sequence is CASSEPWRGASYEQYF.

With regard to this clone: The read halts 3 residues ahead of the CDR3 end, with the missing end drawn from the germline J gene. The chain recombines TRBV7-6 with TRBJ2-3; maybe TRBD1 (6 bases). Trimming took off 5 bases at V and 0 bases at J, with 15 bases between the two ends. CDR1 and CDR2 (germline): SGHVS, FNYEAQ. This CDR3 has 16 amino acids. The sequenced part of the CDR3 DNA is TGTGCCAGCAGCATAAATTCAGGGGTTAGCACAGATACG. It translates to CASSINSGVSTDT. The whole CDR3 protein is CASSINSGVSTDTQYF.

Concerning this clone itself: Read coverage stops 3 residues before the CDR3 terminus; the germline J gene supplies the remainder. The gene calls are TRBV5-1 and TRBJ2-7, with TRBD1 matching 11 bases. The CDR3 extends over 18 amino acids. V was clipped by 3 bases and J by 0 bases; unmatched bases: 11. Germline CDR1 reads SGHRS; CDR2 reads YFSETQ. The sequenced part of the CDR3 DNA is TGCGCCAGCAGCTGGGGACCTTGGACAGGGGGCAACTCCTACGAG. Encoded protein: CASSWGPWTGGNSYE. The complete CDR3 protein is CASSWGPWTGGNSYEQYF.

On this clone: The read stops 3 residues short of the end of the CDR3; the missing end is completed from the germline J gene. The V call is TRBV11-2, the J call TRBJ2-3; tentative D call: TRBD1 (6 bases). The CDR3 runs to 14 residues. Germline lookup yields CDR1 SGHAT and CDR2 FQNNGV. Partial CDR3 DNA: TGTGCCAGCAGCTTAGCCGGGACAAGAGAGACG. Translated, it gives CASSLAGTRET. The whole CDR3 region reads CASSLAGTRETQYF.

A word on this clone: The read gets to within 3 residues of the CDR3 end, and the germline J gene fills in the rest. V usage is TRBV4-1 and J usage is TRBJ2-3, with D perhaps matching TRBD2 (6 bases). Germline-derived CDR1 and CDR2 are MGHRA and YSYEKL. CDR3 length: 16 residues. V lost 2 bases and J lost 5, with 17 bases in between. The CDR3 DNA, read in part, is TGCGCCAGCAGCCAATTACCGGGACTTTCCAGAGATACG. This encodes CASSQLPGLSRDT. Given in full, the CDR3 is CASSQLPGLSRDTQYF.

For this clone: The read gets to within 3 residues of the CDR3 end, and the germline J gene fills in the rest. The V gene is TRBV10-2, the J gene TRBJ1-4; weak D call: TRBD1 (6 bases). This CDR3 region has 15 residues. V was shortened by 2 bases and J by 4 bases, with 11 bases between the two germline ends. CDR1 is WSHSY, CDR2 SAAADI, per germline. CDR3 bases read: TGCGCCAGCAGTGAGAGGGGGAGCGGTAATGAAAAA. It is translated as CASSERGSGNEK. In full, the CDR3 reads CASSERGSGNEKLFF.

Worth noting for this clone: The read halts 3 residues ahead of the CDR3 end, with the missing end drawn from the germline J gene. Additional DNA sequences in this sample encode the identical CDR3. This rearrangement joins TRBV5-1 to TRBJ2-5, with TRBD2 as a possible D gene (7 bases). CDR3 length equals 14 residues. The V and J ends lost 5 bases and 5 bases respectively, with 16 bases between them. Germline V CDR1 and CDR2: SGHRS, YFSETQ. The CDR3 loop reads CASSLTGGVETQYF. The sequenced part of the CDR3 DNA is TGCGCCAGCAGTTTAACGGGGGGCGTGGAGACC.

With respect to this clone: Read sequence stops 3 residues before the CDR3 end, and the germline J gene provides the missing end. This chain connects TRBV2 to TRBJ1-1; D is possibly TRBD1 (5 bases). The germline V gene encodes CDR1 SNHLY and CDR2 FYNNEI. CDR3 length: 14 amino acids. V was pared by 6 bases and J by 3 bases, with 14 bases between. CDR3 bases read: TGTGCCAGCAGGCCACTACAGGAATACACTGAA. Protein: CASRPLQEYTE. The full CDR3 reads CASRPLQEYTEAFF.